Following are 19 T cell receptor beta chains from one sample sequenced in a study of identifying expanded T cells in peripheral blood. This table comes from immunoSEQ multiplex PCR, and its TCRdb copy is limited to in-frame clones, with some not included. The sample includes about 100,000 clones, around nine tenths seen only once; the top ten take less than 7%. The material sequenced was blood. The receptors were gathered from a person between 18 and 75 years old in good health.

The rearrangement uses TRBV7-9 and TRBJ1-1, with TRBD1 as a possible D gene (5 bases). Trimming took 5 bases from V and 1 from J, leaving 14 bases between them. CDR1 SEHNR and CDR2 FQNEAQ come from the germline V gene (reference sequence). The CDR3 spans 15 residues. CDR3 DNA: TGTGCCAGCAGCGAAGGACAAGTGAAGAACACTGAAGCTTTCTTT. Its protein product is CASSEGQVKNTEAFF. The whole variable domain, filled in from reference TRBV7-9 and TRBJ1-1, reads DTGVSQNPRHKITKRGQNVTFRCDPISEHNRLYWYRQTLGQGPEFLTYFQNEAQLEKSRLLSDRFSAERPKGSFSTLEIQRTEQGDSAMYLCASSEGQVKNTEAFFGQGTRLTVV.

The J gene is TRBJ1-2, the V gene TRBV5-6, with 9 bases identical to TRBD1. This CDR3 spans 13 amino acids. The germline V gene encodes CDR1 SGHDT and CDR2 YYEEEE. Unmatched junction bases numbered 6, after V lost 4 bases and J lost 8 bases. Here the CDR3 DNA reads TGTGCCAGCAGCCTGGGACAGGGCGGAGGCTACACCTTC. It yields the protein CASSLGQGGGYTF.

The J gene is TRBJ2-2, the V gene TRBV7-6; D is possibly TRBD1 (5 bases). Germline CDR1 SGHVS, CDR2 FNYEAQ. CDR3 length equals 13 residues. The V gene lost 10 bases and the J gene lost 4 bases, with 13 bases spanning the gap. CDR3 residues: CATGSGSTGELFF. The CDR3 region has the DNA TGTGCCACCGGGTCAGGGTCCACCGGGGAGCTGTTTTTT.

This chain joins TRBV6-6 and TRBJ1-6, with 8 positions matching TRBD1. The CDR3 contains 14 residues. Germline CDR1 reads MNHNY; CDR2 reads SVGAGI (reference sequence). The V segment lost 6 bases and the J segment 10 bases; nucleotides outside the gene matches: 8. CDR3 coding DNA: TGTGCCAGCAGCCAGGGGGCACAAAGATCACCCCTCCACTTT. It translates to CASSQGAQRSPLHF.

On this clone itself: This sample includes further DNA sequences coding for the same CDR3. V usage is TRBV5-1 and J usage is TRBJ1-1; D is unclear. Germline values: CDR1 SGHRS, CDR2 YFSETQ. The CDR3 loop spans 13 amino acids. Trimming pared 0 bases from V and 1 base from J, leaving 4 bases between. For the CDR3, the DNA is TGCGCCAGCAGCTTGGGTGAGAACACTGAAGCTTTCTTT. Its translation: CASSLGENTEAFF.

This chain connects TRBV7-9 to TRBJ1-3, with TRBD1 matching over 7 bases. V lost 5 bases and J lost 4; bases outside the gene matches: 8. This CDR3 is 15 amino acids long. Germline loops: CDR1 SEHNR, CDR2 FQNEAQ (reference sequence). CDR3 sequence reads: CASSPRGTVGNTIYF. CDR3 sequence (DNA): TGTGCCAGCAGCCCAAGGGGGACAGTAGGAAACACCATATATTTT.

The V and J genes are TRBV5-6 and TRBJ1-2; 12 bases align to TRBD1. CDR3 length: 17 residues. Germline loops: CDR1 SGHDT, CDR2 YYEEEE. The junction had 12 bases not matched to a gene; V was cut back by 4 bases and J by 5 bases. The CDR3 nucleotides read TGTGCCAGCAGCCTGGGACAGGGGGCAACTATGATTTATGGCTACACCTTC. It specifies CASSLGQGATMIYGYTF.

The rearrangement joins TRBV11-1 to TRBJ1-4, with D perhaps matching TRBD1 (6 bases). This CDR3 spans 14 amino acids. The germline V gene encodes CDR1 SGHAT and CDR2 FQDESV (reference sequence). V lost 4 bases to trimming and J lost 4 bases, with 10 bases between them. The CDR3 spells CASSSRGNNEKLFF. CDR3 bases: TGTGCCAGCAGCTCGAGGGGGAATAATGAAAAACTGTTTTTT.

The V and J genes are TRBV6-4 and TRBJ2-1; 9 bases are a match to TRBD2. V dropped 0 bases and J dropped 7; count of bases not matched to a gene: 7. Germline V CDR1 and CDR2: MRHNA, SNTAGT. This CDR3 region has 16 residues. In DNA form, the CDR3 reads TGTGCCAGCAGTGACTCCTCCGGGACTAGCATTAATGAGCAGTTCTTC. It is translated as CASSDSSGTSINEQFF.

The chain has TRBV5-1 and TRBJ1-4; the D gene is possibly TRBD1 (5 bases). Per the germline V gene, CDR1 is SGHRS and CDR2 is YFSETQ. Trimming stripped 5 bases from V and 7 bases from J, with 15 bases between. The CDR3 length is 14 residues. DNA for the CDR3: TGCGCCAGCAGTACGCAGGGTGGGGGTGAAAAACTGTTTTTT. Encoded protein: CASSTQGGGEKLFF.

The rearrangement links TRBV5-1 to TRBJ2-1; 11 bases line up with TRBD1. The J segment lost 8 bases and the V segment lost 7 bases, leaving 8 bases of the junction unmatched. This CDR3 is 14 amino acids long. Per germline, CDR1 SGHRS and CDR2 YFSETQ. The CDR3 nucleotides are TGCGCCAGCGCGGACAGGGGGCTTCTGGATGAGCAGTTCTTC. It translates to CASADRGLLDEQFF.

The chain joins TRBV2 to TRBJ1-5, with 7 bases matching TRBD1. The CDR3 totals 15 residues. Losses at the gene ends were 4 bases for V and 2 bases for J; bases not matched to a gene: 5. The germline V gene has CDR1 SNHLY and CDR2 FYNNEI. As DNA, the CDR3 is TGTGCCAGCAGTGGGACAGGCAGCGGCAATCAGCCCCAGCATTTT. This translates into CASSGTGSGNQPQHF.

The sample holds one count of this clone. V usage is TRBV6-6 and J usage is TRBJ1-1; 8 bases are a match to TRBD1. The V gene end was trimmed by 4 bases and the J gene end by 1 base; junction bases not matched to a gene: 5. Germline CDR1 is MNHNY and CDR2 is SVGAGI (reference sequence). The CDR3 extends over 15 amino acids. In DNA form, the CDR3 reads TGTGCCAGCAGTTGGACGACAGGGGAGAACACTGAAGCTTTCTTT. Translated, it gives CASSWTTGENTEAFF.

The V and J genes are TRBV15 and TRBJ1-4; D not resolved. The CDR3 is 13 amino acids. Trimming stripped 5 bases from V and 8 bases from J, with 12 bases between. Germline CDR1 and CDR2: LNHNV and YYDKDF (reference sequence). The DNA of the CDR3 is TGTGCCACCAGCGGATACGTAGAAGAAAAACTGTTTTTT. Its protein is CATSGYVEEKLFF.

This clone was recorded only once. The V call is TRBV11-2, the J call TRBJ1-1; maybe TRBD1 (5 bases). Germline V lookup: CDR1 SGHAT, CDR2 FQNNGV. This CDR3 has 14 amino acids. V lost 7 bases and J lost 3, with 15 bases in between. CDR3 residues: CASTKGASYTEAFF. The CDR3 nucleotides are TGTGCCAGCACCAAAGGGGCCAGTTACACTGAAGCTTTCTTT.

The chain couples TRBV6-1 to TRBJ2-4; 14 bases align to TRBD2. The germline gives CDR1 MNHNS, CDR2 SASEGT. The V and J ends lost 4 bases and 6 bases, in that order; junction bases with no gene match: 2. The CDR3 length is 15 residues. CDR3 in DNA: TGTGCCAGCAGTGCTGGGACTAGCGGGAGAAACATTCAGTACTTC. Its translation: CASSAGTSGRNIQYF.

This chain connects TRBV13 to TRBJ2-1; D is undetermined. Germline V CDR1 and CDR2: PRHDT, FYEKMQ (reference sequence). V was cut by 7 bases and J by 8 bases, with 18 bases left in between. CDR3 length: 14 amino acids. The CDR3 DNA reads as TGTGCCAGCAACCGTAACGCGAATGGGGATGAGCAGTTCTTC. Its translation is CASNRNANGDEQFF.

V usage is TRBV7-6 and J usage is TRBJ2-7; TRBD1 agrees at 7 bases. The CDR3 is 15 residues long. V dropped 5 bases and J dropped 2; count of bases not matched to a gene: 9. The germline V gene has CDR1 SGHVS and CDR2 FNYEAQ. CDR3 sequence reads: CASSGAEGTAYEQYF. CDR3 nucleotide sequence: TGTGCCAGCAGCGGGGCAGAGGGGACAGCCTACGAGCAGTACTTC.

This clone appeared once. The V gene is TRBV5-1, the J gene TRBJ1-1; D is uncertain. Trimming cost V 5 bases and J 4 bases, with 21 bases left between them. CDR1 SGHRS and CDR2 YFSETQ come from the germline V gene. The CDR3 has 16 amino acids. The DNA for the CDR3 is TGCGCCAGCAGTTTATACCCCGCCGCAAGTATCACTGAAGCTTTCTTT. It encodes CASSLYPAASITEAFF.